The 25 T cell receptor beta chains below all came from one sample that was sequenced in a study of blood T cell repertoires in COVID-19. Profiling relied on immunoSEQ multiplex PCR, and the TCRdb table lists in-frame clones only, not all of them. The profile covers some 120,000 clones, with 88% appearing a single time and 0.88% taken by the ten largest. Sequenced sample: peripheral blood. These receptors were obtained from a woman between 50 and 59 years old with active or convalescent COVID-19.

The chain is built from TRBV29-1 and TRBJ2-6, with D perhaps given as TRBD1 or TRBD2 (5 bases each). With 7 bases removed from V and 0 bases from J, the gap between germline ends came to 13 bases. Germline V lookup: CDR1 SQVTM, CDR2 ANQGSEA. The CDR3 contains 15 residues. For the CDR3, the DNA is TGCAGCGCTGAGGGGCAAGGCTCTGGGGCCAACGTCCTGACTTTC. Its protein product is CSAEGQGSGANVLTF.

This clone was counted between two and nine times. This chain joins TRBV12-5 and TRBJ1-1; D may be TRBD1 (5 bases). Germline V gives CDR1 LGHNT, CDR2 FRNRAP. The V end was cut by 5 bases, the J end by 7 bases, with 20 bases between. The CDR3 totals 15 residues. The DNA of the CDR3 is TGTGCTAGTGGTAAGTTCCAGGGTTCCGGTGGTGAAGCTTTCTTT. Its translation is CASGKFQGSGGEAFF.

The chain has TRBV25-1 and TRBJ2-3; tentative D call: TRBD1 (7 bases). This CDR3 contains 15 residues. Germline V gene sequence: CDR1 MGHDK, CDR2 SYGVNS. Trimming cost V 3 bases and J 6 bases, with 16 bases left between them. CDR3 loop: CASSDLRAGGDTQYF. CDR3 DNA: TGTGCCAGCAGTGACCTCAGGGCAGGGGGGGATACGCAGTATTTT.

This chain uses TRBV21-1 with TRBJ1-1; the table's TRBD1 call for D was not verified on the DNA. TRBV21-1 is deemed a pseudogene. CDR3 size: 14 residues. The CDR3 sequence: CAISLTGPNTEAFF. CDR3 nucleotide sequence: TGTGCTATCAGCCTGACAGGGCCTAACACTGAAGCTTTCTTT.

The rearrangement uses TRBV5-4 and TRBJ2-2; 10 bases match TRBD1. V dropped 5 bases and J dropped 6; count of bases not matched to a gene: 7. Germline CDR1 reads SGHNT; CDR2 reads YYREEE (reference sequence). The CDR3 is 15 amino acids. CDR3 amino acids: CASSGQGVRAGELFF. DNA for the CDR3: TGTGCCAGCAGTGGACAGGGGGTCCGGGCCGGGGAGCTGTTTTTT.

The chain recombines TRBV18 with TRBJ2-1, with D tentatively TRBD2 (5 bases). Trimming stripped 1 base from V and 9 bases from J, with 13 bases between. Germline CDR1 reads KGHSH; CDR2 reads LQKENI. CDR3 length: 14 amino acids. The CDR3 region has the DNA TGTGCCAGCTCACCACTAGCGCTAGCCGGTGAGCAGTTCTTC. Translated, it gives CASSPLALAGEQFF.

The chain links TRBV7-6 to TRBJ2-3; 8 nucleotides align to TRBD2. This CDR3 has 14 residues. From germline, CDR1 is SGHVS and CDR2 FNYEAQ. The V gene end was trimmed by 1 base and the J gene end by 6 bases; junction bases not matched to a gene: 3. The CDR3 nucleotides are TGTGCCAGCAGCTTAGGGACTAGCTTTGATACGCAGTATTTT. It encodes CASSLGTSFDTQYF.

The chain is built from TRBV5-1 and TRBJ2-2; 7 nucleotides line up with TRBD2. The CDR3 contains 14 residues. V trimming: 6 bases; J trimming: 8 bases; junction bases outside the gene matches: 10. The germline V gene encodes CDR1 SGHRS and CDR2 YFSETQ. The CDR3 DNA follows: TGCGCCAGCACCCCTGCGGGAGAGTTGGGGGAGCTGTTTTTT. Its protein is CASTPAGELGELFF.

This clone appeared once. The chain is built from TRBV27 and TRBJ2-1; 11 bases fit TRBD1. CDR1 and CDR2 from the germline V gene are MNHEY and SMNVEV (reference sequence). Unmatched junction bases numbered 9, after V lost 6 bases and J lost 8 bases. The length of the CDR3 is 15 residues. The CDR3 DNA follows: TGTGCCAGCAGCCCCGGGACAGGGGGTGTCGATGAGCAGTTCTTC. Translation gives CASSPGTGGVDEQFF.

The chain joins TRBV6-5 to TRBJ1-1; D call uncertain. Germline values: CDR1 MNHEY, CDR2 SVGAGI. CDR3 length: 14 amino acids. Trimming stripped 0 bases from V and 4 bases from J, with 9 bases between. The CDR3 sequence is CASSYSRSGTEAFF. For the CDR3, the DNA is TGTGCCAGCAGTTACTCGCGCTCGGGCACTGAAGCTTTCTTT.

The chain recombines TRBV19 with TRBJ2-7; TRBD1 matches at 7 bases. CDR3 length equals 16 residues. Germline V gene data show CDR1 as LNHDA and CDR2 as SQIVND (reference sequence). V lost 3 bases, J lost 3 bases, and 11 bases stayed unmatched. DNA of the CDR3: TGTGCCAGTAGTATCCGAGACAGGGATAGCCTCTACGAGCAGTACTTC. Translated, it gives CASSIRDRDSLYEQYF.

In the case of this clone: This same CDR3 is encoded by further DNA sequences in the sample. The chain joins TRBV28 to TRBJ2-2, with D uncertain. The V end was cut by 4 bases, the J end by 5 bases, with 5 bases between. The CDR3 sequence is 12 residues long. Germline-derived CDR1 and CDR2 are MDHEN and SYDVKM. CDR3 residues: CASSSSTGELFF. Here the CDR3 DNA reads TGTGCCAGCAGTTCGTCTACCGGGGAGCTGTTTTTT.

The chain joins TRBV5-1 to TRBJ2-7; the D gene is possibly TRBD1 (7 bases). CDR3 length: 14 amino acids. V was shortened by 3 bases and J by 0 bases, with 10 bases between the two germline ends. CDR1 is SGHRS, CDR2 YFSETQ, per germline. This CDR3 reads CASSWGDSSYEQYF. CDR3 bases: TGCGCCAGCAGCTGGGGGGACAGCTCCTACGAGCAGTACTTC.

This clone was seen only a few times. This sequence joins TRBV20-1 and TRBJ2-1; no definite D call. The CDR3 has 16 residues. Deletions cut 3 bases from V and 6 bases from J, with 21 bases between. The V gene's germline CDR1 is DFQATT and CDR2 SNEGSKA (reference sequence). As DNA, the CDR3 is TGCAGTGCTAGTTCATTGGCTCCGGTAGCCTCCAATGAGCAGTTCTTC. It is translated as CSASSLAPVASNEQFF.

The V call is TRBV30, the J call TRBJ1-2; tentative D call: TRBD1 (6 bases). The germline V gene has CDR1 GTSNPN and CDR2 SVGIG (reference sequence). Trimming removed 3 bases from V and 0 bases from J, with 14 bases in between. This CDR3 contains 15 residues. This chain's CDR3 is CAWRAGQSANYGYTF. The CDR3 nucleotides are TGTGCCTGGAGAGCAGGACAGTCAGCTAACTATGGCTACACCTTC.

The CDR3 is CASSIGGGDQPQHF. CDR3 nucleotide sequence: TGTGCCAGTAGTATAGGAGGGGGAGATCAGCCCCAGCATTTT. V is TRBV19 and J is TRBJ1-5, with a possible D match to TRBD1 (6 bases). The germline V gene has CDR1 LNHDA and CDR2 SQIVND (reference sequence). CDR3 length: 14 residues. V dropped 1 base and J dropped 5 bases, with 9 bases sitting between them. The complete variable domain, with remaining parts taken from reference TRBV19 and TRBJ1-5, reads DGGITQSPKYLFRKEGQNVTLSCEQNLNHDAMYWYRQDPGQGLRLIYYSQIVNDFQKGDIAEGYSVSREKKESFPLTVTSAQKNPTAFYLCASSIGGGDQPQHFGDGTRLSIL.

The chain employs TRBV28 and TRBJ2-7, with D tentatively TRBD2 (6 bases). Germline V gene lookup returns CDR1 MDHEN and CDR2 SYDVKM. The CDR3 has 12 amino acids. The V end lost 5 bases, the J end lost 6 bases, and 11 bases lay between the germline ends. This CDR3 reads CASSTGRGEQYF. CDR3 DNA: TGTGCCAGCAGTACCGGGAGAGGCGAGCAGTACTTC.

This clone was seen once. This sequence joins TRBV2 and TRBJ2-7; 10 positions agree with TRBD1. In germline, CDR1 is SNHLY, CDR2 FYNNEI. The CDR3 extends over 15 amino acids. Trimming took 8 bases from V and 3 from J; bases not matched to a gene: 10. The chain's CDR3 is CASLDGRDRGYEQYF. CDR3 coding DNA: TGTGCCAGCCTAGACGGGCGGGACAGGGGCTACGAGCAGTACTTC.

V gene TRBV27 combines with J gene TRBJ2-7; tentative D call: TRBD1 (5 bases). The CDR3 consists of 13 residues. The V and J ends lost 6 bases and 3 bases respectively, with 12 bases between them. Germline CDR1 reads MNHEY; CDR2 reads SMNVEV (reference sequence). The CDR3 reads CASSRDRDYEQYF. The CDR3 coding sequence is TGTGCCAGCAGCCGTGACAGAGACTACGAGCAGTACTTC.

This sequence joins TRBV13 and TRBJ2-2, with 12 bases that match TRBD2. Per germline, CDR1 PRHDT and CDR2 FYEKMQ (reference sequence). This CDR3 is 14 amino acids long. V trimming: 8 bases; J trimming: 5 bases; junction bases outside the gene matches: 3. The CDR3 here is CASSGLAGTGELFF. CDR3 coding DNA: TGTGCCAGCTCCGGACTAGCGGGAACCGGGGAGCTGTTTTTT.

This clone was detected a few times. V gene TRBV5-4 combines with J gene TRBJ1-1, with 7 bases lining up with TRBD1. The germline gives CDR1 SGHNT, CDR2 YYREEE (reference sequence). The CDR3 sequence is 14 residues long. The ends lost 3 bases at V and 2 bases at J; junction bases unmatched: 4. The CDR3 loop is CASSSRDRNTEAFF. The DNA of the CDR3 is TGTGCCAGCAGCTCACGGGACAGAAACACTGAAGCTTTCTTT.

The chain joins TRBV6-4 to TRBJ2-5; tentatively, D is TRBD2 (6 bases). Trimming left V 11 bases short and J 5 bases short, with 15 bases between. Germline values: CDR1 MRHNA, CDR2 SNTAGT. The CDR3 sequence is 12 residues long. Written as DNA, the CDR3 is TGTGCCCGGGGGAGAGTCGGGGAGACCCAGTACTTC. Residues: CARGRVGETQYF.

This chain links TRBV6-2 or TRBV6-3 with TRBJ1-1; TRBD1 agrees at 11 bases. V lost 2 bases, J lost 4 bases, and 3 bases stayed unmatched. The germline V gene has CDR1 MNHEY and CDR2 SVGEGT. The CDR3 extends over 15 amino acids. The CDR3 protein is CASSYIGTGGTEAFF. The CDR3, as DNA: TGTGCCAGCAGTTACATTGGGACAGGGGGCACTGAAGCTTTCTTT.

This clone was recorded a few times. This chain uses TRBV27 with TRBJ1-5; 7 bases line up with TRBD1. Germline V lookup: CDR1 MNHEY, CDR2 SMNVEV (reference sequence). The junction had 15 bases not matched to a gene; V was cut back by 4 bases and J by 3 bases. The CDR3 is 18 amino acids. Here the CDR3 DNA reads TGTGCCAGCAGTTATAGAATCCCCCGGACAGGAGACAATCAGCCCCAGCATTTT. This gives the protein CASSYRIPRTGDNQPQHF.

The V call is TRBV30, the J call TRBJ2-5; D unclear. The length of the CDR3 is 17 residues. Germline V gives CDR1 GTSNPN, CDR2 SVGIG (reference sequence). The germline V and J ends were trimmed by 4 bases and 1 base, with 22 bases remaining between them. CDR3 coding DNA: TGTGCCTGGACCGACCCGACTCCCGCTCACCTCCAAGAGACCCAGTACTTC. Protein sequence: CAWTDPTPAHLQETQYF.